These 30 T cell receptor beta chains came from one sample sequenced in a study of T cell repertoires in cytomegalovirus infection. One entry per CDR3 protein results from TCRdb running MiXCR on the reads. Among roughly 500,000 distinct CDR3 sequences listed, roughly 34% were seen once. Their target antigens are unknown. The source was cultured PBMCs, collected from culture after CMV antigen stimulation. Receptor source: a human donor in good health (CMV status not recorded). Some clones in this sample may be carry-over from other donors' samples.

The sample holds a few counts of this clonotype. The chain couples TRBV7-2 to TRBJ2-1; D perhaps matches TRBD2 (5 bases). Germline assignment: CDR1 SGHTA and CDR2 FQGNSA. This CDR3 comprises 16 residues. V dropped 1 base and J dropped 1 base, with 11 bases sitting between them. The CDR3 region is CASSLGAVLSYNEQFF. The CDR3 DNA is TGTGCCAGCAGCTTAGGAGCGGTCTTATCCTACAATGAGCAGTTCTTC.

This clonotype was detected a few times. V usage is TRBV4-1 and J usage is TRBJ2-3, with 9 positions matching TRBD2. Germline V CDR1 and CDR2: MGHRA, YSYEKL. Trimming took 2 bases from V and 3 from J; bases not matched to a gene: 6. The CDR3 extends over 16 amino acids. The CDR3: CASSQFWREGTDTQYF. The CDR3 DNA reads as TGCGCCAGCAGCCAATTCTGGCGGGAGGGTACAGATACGCAGTATTTT.

The chain uses TRBV7-2 and TRBJ1-2; 8 bases fit TRBD1. The CDR3 has 15 amino acids. In germline, CDR1 is SGHTA, CDR2 FQGNSA. With V trimmed by 5 bases and J by 1 base, 6 bases remained unmatched. The CDR3 loop is CASSDRTGYNYGYTF. CDR3 in DNA: TGTGCCAGCAGCGATAGGACAGGGTATAACTATGGCTACACCTTC.

In DNA form, the CDR3 reads TGTGCCAGCAGTTTTCTAGCGGGAGACGAGGAGCAGTTCTTC. Its protein product is CASSFLAGDEEQFF. V usage is TRBV12-3 or TRBV12-4 and J usage is TRBJ2-1; 10 positions agree with TRBD2. V trimming: 3 bases; J trimming: 10 bases; junction bases outside the gene matches: 6. This CDR3 has 14 residues.

This clonotype has just a few counts. V is TRBV6-2 or TRBV6-3 and J is TRBJ2-7; possible D gene TRBD1, 5 bases. The length of the CDR3 is 14 residues. V shed 2 bases and J shed 5 bases, with 13 bases lying between them. Germline CDR1 is MNHEY and CDR2 is SVGEGT. The CDR3 sequence is CASSYGRAVDEQYF. In DNA form, the CDR3 reads TGTGCCAGCAGTTACGGCAGGGCGGTCGACGAGCAGTACTTC.

This chain links TRBV27 with TRBJ2-3; D uncertain. V was clipped by 6 bases and J by 5 bases, with 12 bases between them. The V gene's germline CDR1 is MNHEY and CDR2 SMNVEV (reference sequence). The CDR3 runs 13 residues. The chain's CDR3 is CASRPILGDTQYF. CDR3 sequence (DNA): TGTGCCAGCAGGCCTATTTTGGGAGATACGCAGTATTTT.

The V call is TRBV7-6, the J call TRBJ2-1, with D possibly being TRBD2 (5 bases). V was clipped by 3 bases and J by 6 bases, with 18 bases between them. CDR3 length: 16 amino acids. Germline V CDR1 and CDR2: SGHVS, FNYEAQ. CDR3 region: CASSFNKGSAGNEQFF. The CDR3 DNA reads TGTGCCAGCAGCTTCAATAAAGGTTCGGCGGGCAATGAGCAGTTCTTC. Variable domain in full (rest from reference TRBV7-6 and TRBJ2-1): GAGVSQSPRYKVTKRGQDVALRCDPISGHVSLYWYRQALGQGPEFLTYFNYEAQQDKSGLPNDRFSAERPEGSISTLTIQRTEQRDSAMYRCASSFNKGSAGNEQFFGPGTRLTVL.

The chain employs TRBV28 and TRBJ2-7, with TRBD2 matching over 11 bases. CDR3 length: 14 amino acids. V shed 7 bases and J 3 bases; nucleotides not matched to a gene: 5. Per the germline V gene, CDR1 is MDHEN and CDR2 is SYDVKM. In DNA form, the CDR3 reads TGTGCCAGCACTCCCGGGACTAGCGGCTACGAGCAGTACTTC. Amino acid sequence: CASTPGTSGYEQYF. Combining the CDR3 with reference TRBV28 and TRBJ2-7 gives the whole variable domain DVKVTQSSRYLVKRTGEKVFLECVQDMDHENMFWYRQDPGLGLRLIYFSYDVKMKEKGDIPEGYSVSREKKERFSLILESASTNQTSMYLCASTPGTSGYEQYFGPGTRLTVT.

The rearrangement links TRBV7-3 to TRBJ1-1; 8 nucleotides line up with TRBD1. The CDR3 is made up of 15 amino acids. V shed 1 base, J shed 4 bases, and the junction held 5 bases outside the gene matches. CDR1 and CDR2 (germline): SGHTA, FQGTGA. CDR3 amino acids: CASSLNGQGVTEAFF. The CDR3, as DNA: TGTGCCAGCAGCTTAAATGGACAGGGTGTCACTGAAGCTTTCTTT.

In this sample, this clonotype turned up many times. The V call is TRBV7-8, the J call TRBJ2-7; D is perhaps TRBD1 or TRBD2 (6 bases each). Per the germline V gene, CDR1 is SGHVS and CDR2 is FQNEAQ. This CDR3 is built from 18 residues. Trimming left V 0 bases short and J 4 bases short, with 22 bases between. Written as DNA, the CDR3 is TGTGCCAGCAGCTTAGCGTGGTCACGGGGGCCTTTGATTTACGAGCAGTACGTC. This codes for CASSLAWSRGPLIYEQYV.

This clonotype showed up just a few times. The V and J genes are TRBV6-5 and TRBJ2-1; D may be TRBD2 (5 bases). CDR3 length equals 15 residues. Deletions cut 5 bases from V and 0 bases from J, with 11 bases between. Germline CDR1 MNHEY, CDR2 SVGAGI. CDR3 DNA: TGTGCCAGCAGTCAAACTAGACACTCCTACAATGAGCAGTTCTTC. Protein: CASSQTRHSYNEQFF.

This clonotype occurred a few times. This chain connects TRBV6-2 or TRBV6-3 to TRBJ2-7, with 7 bases matching TRBD1. CDR3 length: 14 amino acids. V shed 6 bases and J 9 bases; nucleotides not matched to a gene: 14. CDR1 is MNHEY and CDR2 is SVGEGT in the germline V gene. In nucleotides, the CDR3 is TGTGCCAGCAGCCTAAGGGACAGCCGCTCCGCGCAGTACGTC. Amino acid sequence: CASSLRDSRSAQYV.

This clonotype was observed a handful of times. The chain couples TRBV28 to TRBJ1-3; TRBD1 agrees at 8 bases. Germline CDR1 reads MDHEN; CDR2 reads SYDVKM. This CDR3 spans 15 amino acids. V was clipped by 5 bases and J by 4 bases; unmatched bases: 7. CDR3 nucleotide sequence: TGTGCCAGCAGTCCCGGGACAGGCTGGGGAAACACCATATATTTT. Translated: CASSPGTGWGNTIYF.

The J gene is TRBJ2-7, the V gene TRBV15; 8 positions match TRBD1. J was trimmed by 4 bases and V by 3 bases; bases with no gene match: 8. Germline CDR1 LNHNV, CDR2 YYDKDF (reference sequence). This CDR3 has 15 amino acids. DNA for the CDR3: TGTGCCACCAGCAGCGGGGCAGGGGGCACTTACGAGCAGTACGTC. Protein product: CATSSGAGGTYEQYV.

This clonotype has only a few counts. V usage is TRBV7-9 and J usage is TRBJ2-1, with D perhaps being TRBD1 or TRBD2 (6 bases each). The CDR3 covers 15 residues. Trimming took off 4 bases at V and 8 bases at J, with 18 bases between the two ends. Germline lookup yields CDR1 SEHNR and CDR2 FQNEAQ (reference sequence). CDR3 DNA sequence: TGTGCCAGCAGCTCGACTAGGGGGTTTGGGGATGAGCAGTTCTTC. Its protein product is CASSSTRGFGDEQFF.

This clonotype was seen more than once but under ten times. The genes are TRBV19 and TRBJ1-2; 8 positions agree with TRBD1. J was trimmed by 3 bases and V by 7 bases; bases with no gene match: 10. This CDR3 contains 15 residues. CDR1 and CDR2 (germline): LNHDA, SQIVND (reference sequence). This CDR3 is CASTPFQTGDYGYTF. The CDR3 coding sequence is TGTGCCAGTACCCCCTTTCAGACAGGGGACTATGGCTACACCTTC.

This clonotype came up a few times. This chain joins TRBV12-3 or TRBV12-4 and TRBJ1-1, with a weak D call TRBD1 (5 bases). Deletions cut 8 bases from V and 0 bases from J, with 13 bases between. This CDR3 is built from 14 residues. CDR3 in DNA: TGTGCCAGCGGAAGGGGTGAGGTGAACACTGAAGCTTTCTTT. Translation: CASGRGEVNTEAFF.

The J gene is TRBJ1-1, the V gene TRBV4-3; perhaps TRBD1 as D (5 bases). The ends were cut back, 0 bases at V and 4 bases at J, with 9 bases in the middle. The CDR3 is made up of 14 amino acids. CDR1 is LGHNA, CDR2 YSLEER, per germline. DNA of the CDR3: TGCGCCAGCAGCCAAGATGCGGGGGTCACTGAAGCTTTCTTT. Protein: CASSQDAGVTEAFF.

The chain joins TRBV5-4 to TRBJ1-4; perhaps TRBD1 as D (6 bases). V gave up 3 bases and J gave up 7 bases, with 16 bases separating them. The germline CDR1 and CDR2 sequences are SGHNT and YYREEE (reference sequence). The CDR3 loop spans 15 amino acids. As DNA, the CDR3 is TGTGCCAGCAGCTCGGATCAGGGGCGGGGTGAAAAACTGTTTTTT. Its protein product is CASSSDQGRGEKLFF.

This chain joins TRBV7-6 and TRBJ2-1; maybe TRBD2 (6 bases). This CDR3 is 14 amino acids long. CDR1 and CDR2 (germline): SGHVS, FNYEAQ. V was cut by 3 bases and J by 8 bases, with 14 bases left in between. DNA of the CDR3: TGTGCCAGCAGCTTTACCGTAGGAGGGCATGAGCAGTTCTTC. Protein sequence: CASSFTVGGHEQFF.

The chain couples TRBV27 to TRBJ2-1; 9 bases fit TRBD2. The CDR3 sequence is 15 residues long. The V gene end was trimmed by 2 bases and the J gene end by 7 bases; junction bases not matched to a gene: 6. Germline CDR1 and CDR2: MNHEY and SMNVEV (reference sequence). CDR3 sequence: CASSLMDSGGNEQFF. The CDR3 DNA sequence: TGTGCCAGCAGTTTAATGGACAGCGGGGGGAATGAGCAGTTCTTC.

This clonotype was seen a handful of times. The chain links TRBV2 to TRBJ2-7; 7 bases match TRBD1. The CDR3 sequence is 14 residues long. Losses at the gene ends were 5 bases for V and 6 bases for J; bases not matched to a gene: 10. Germline V CDR1 and CDR2: SNHLY, FYNNEI. CDR3 nucleotide sequence: TGTGCCAGCAGTAAAGACAGGGTGCGAACCGAGCAGTACTTC. Translating gives CASSKDRVRTEQYF. Full variable domain (rest looked up from reference TRBV2 and TRBJ2-7): EPEVTQTPSHQVTQMGQEVILRCVPISNHLYFYWYRQILGQKVEFLVSFYNNEISEKSEIFDDQFSVERPDGSNFTLKIRSTKLEDSAMYFCASSKDRVRTEQYFGPGTRLTVT.

The J gene is TRBJ2-2, the V gene TRBV20-1, with a weak D call TRBD2 (6 bases). Between the trimmed V and J ends, which lost 7 bases and 2 bases, there was a span of 14 bases. The CDR3 is 14 residues long. Germline V gene sequence: CDR1 DFQATT, CDR2 SNEGSKA (reference sequence). In nucleotides, the CDR3 is TGCAGTGTTGGGGGGAAGCATAACACCGGGGAGCTGTTTTTT. This sequence encodes CSVGGKHNTGELFF.

In this sample, this clonotype turned up a few times. V usage is TRBV6-4 and J usage is TRBJ2-1; the D gene is possibly TRBD1 (5 bases). V was trimmed by 5 bases and J by 7 bases, leaving 12 bases between them. This CDR3 region has 13 residues. Germline V lookup: CDR1 MRHNA, CDR2 SNTAGT. In DNA, the CDR3 is TGTGCCAGCAGTCGCAGGGCCGAGAATGAGCAGTTCTTC. This codes for CASSRRAENEQFF.

This clonotype has only a few counts. The V and J genes are TRBV2 and TRBJ2-1, with 10 bases identical to TRBD1. Germline V gene lookup returns CDR1 SNHLY and CDR2 FYNNEI. V trimming: 3 bases; J trimming: 3 bases; junction bases outside the gene matches: 5. The CDR3 is 16 residues long. The CDR3 coding sequence is TGTGCCAGCAGTGACCTCGGGACAGGGGTCTACAATGAGCAGTTCTTC. It is translated as CASSDLGTGVYNEQFF.

This rearrangement joins TRBV19 to TRBJ2-7, with TRBD1 matching 7 bases. This CDR3 comprises 14 residues. V was clipped by 5 bases and J by 4 bases; unmatched bases: 8. CDR1 and CDR2 (germline): LNHDA, SQIVND (reference sequence). CDR3 sequence (DNA): TGTGCCAGTAGTCCAGGGACAGCCCTATACGAGCAGTACTTC. This codes for CASSPGTALYEQYF.

This rearrangement joins TRBV6-5 to TRBJ1-5; 7 bases line up with TRBD1. The CDR3 contains 15 residues. Germline CDR1 and CDR2: MNHEY and SVGAGI. J was trimmed by 4 bases and V by 5 bases; bases with no gene match: 8. The CDR3 bases are TGTGCCAGCAGTCATACAGGGGTGTTAAATCAGCCCCAGCATTTT. Its translation is CASSHTGVLNQPQHF.

This chain joins TRBV6-2 or TRBV6-3 and TRBJ2-1, with 13 bases lining up with TRBD2. Germline-derived CDR1 and CDR2 are MNHEY and SVGEGT. The CDR3 loop spans 19 amino acids. J lost 5 bases, V lost 7 bases, and 17 bases had no gene match. Here the CDR3 DNA reads TGTGCCAGCACCCTCGGGACTAGCGGACTAGCGGGAGTTCACAATGAGCAGTTCTTC. Protein: CASTLGTSGLAGVHNEQFF.

The rearrangement uses TRBV20-1 and TRBJ2-1; 7 positions match TRBD2. Losses at the gene ends were 1 base for V and 9 bases for J; bases not matched to a gene: 9. The CDR3 has 14 residues. Germline V gives CDR1 DFQATT, CDR2 SNEGSKA (reference sequence). The CDR3 sequence is CSARVPAGRGEQFF. In DNA form, the CDR3 reads TGCAGTGCTAGAGTCCCAGCGGGAAGAGGTGAGCAGTTCTTC.

This clonotype was recorded at least ten times. The gene calls are TRBV7-2 and TRBJ2-1; TRBD2 matches at 10 bases. This CDR3 has 18 amino acids. CDR1 and CDR2 (germline): SGHTA, FQGNSA. After removal of 6 bases from V and 7 bases from J, the junction contained 18 bases not matched to a gene. The CDR3 nucleotides read TGTGCCAGCAGAAATTACCCTTCGCCTAGCGGGAGAGGTAATGAGCAGTTCTTC. This encodes CASRNYPSPSGRGNEQFF.